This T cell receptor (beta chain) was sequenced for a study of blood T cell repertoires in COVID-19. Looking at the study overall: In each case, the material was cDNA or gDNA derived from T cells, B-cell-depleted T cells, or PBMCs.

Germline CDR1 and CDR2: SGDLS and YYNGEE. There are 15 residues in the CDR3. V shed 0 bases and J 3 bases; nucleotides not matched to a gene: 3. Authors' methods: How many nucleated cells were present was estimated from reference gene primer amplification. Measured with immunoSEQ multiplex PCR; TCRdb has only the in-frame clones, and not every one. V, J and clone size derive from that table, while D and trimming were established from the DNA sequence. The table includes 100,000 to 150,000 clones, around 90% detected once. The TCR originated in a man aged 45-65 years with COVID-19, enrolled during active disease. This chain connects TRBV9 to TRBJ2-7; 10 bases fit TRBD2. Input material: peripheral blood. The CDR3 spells CASSVGTSGIYEQYF. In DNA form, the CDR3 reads TGTGCCAGCAGCGTAGGGACTAGCGGAATCTACGAGCAGTACTTC.